This passage covers 21 T cell receptor beta chains from one sample sequenced in a study of blood T cells in healthy people across ages. The use of a sample-barcoded 5' primer and a J-beta primer mix characterized a second PCR of about 6 to 12 cycles. TCRdb re-analysed the 5' RACE reads in MiXCR, keeping a single row per CDR3 protein. The sample lists about 670,000 distinct CDR3 sequences; approximately 40% were seen once. The sample was blood. These receptors came from a man older than 75 in good health.

This clonotype was recorded once. The CDR3 region is CSASKGTLTYEQYF. DNA for the CDR3: TGCAGTGCTAGTAAGGGCACGTTGACCTACGAGCAGTACTTC. V gene TRBV20-1 combines with J gene TRBJ2-7; D is ambiguous. Trimming left V 3 bases short and J 2 bases short, with 14 bases between. The length of the CDR3 is 14 residues. CDR1 and CDR2 (germline): DFQATT, SNEGSKA (reference sequence).

This clonotype appeared a few times. CDR3 residues: CATSRATGGSGANVLTF. In nucleotides, the CDR3 is TGTGCCACCAGCAGAGCTACAGGGGGCTCTGGGGCCAACGTCCTGACTTTC. J is TRBJ2-6 and V is TRBV15; 8 bases align to TRBD1. Germline CDR1 and CDR2: LNHNV and YYDKDF (reference sequence). The CDR3 is 17 amino acids. After removal of 1 base from V and 0 bases from J, the junction contained 2 bases not matched to a gene.

A few counts support this clonotype. The rearrangement joins TRBV29-1 to TRBJ1-2; tentative D call: TRBD1 (6 bases). From germline, CDR1 is SQVTM and CDR2 ANQGSEA. This CDR3 is built from 13 residues. V was pared by 4 bases and J by 2 bases, with 11 bases between. CDR3 sequence reads: CSVGGRGNYGYTF. CDR3 bases: TGCAGCGTTGGGGGCAGGGGAAACTATGGCTACACCTTC.

The chain employs TRBV20-1 and TRBJ2-7, with 11 bases matching TRBD2. CDR3 size: 14 residues. With 4 bases clipped from V and 3 bases from J, the junction kept 5 bases outside the gene matches. The germline V gene has CDR1 DFQATT and CDR2 SNEGSKA (reference sequence). CDR3 DNA sequence: TGCAGTGCTAAGGGACTAGCGGATTTCTACGAGCAGTACTTC. It encodes CSAKGLADFYEQYF.

The chain has TRBV7-8 and TRBJ2-7; possible D gene TRBD1, 6 bases. The CDR3 has 18 residues. Trimming took 1 base from V and 7 from J, leaving 26 bases between them. From germline, CDR1 is SGHVS and CDR2 FQNEAQ. The CDR3 nucleotides read TGTGCCAGCAGCTTAGTGGGCCTTCAGGGGAGCTCCTACAATGAGCAGTACTTC. This sequence encodes CASSLVGLQGSSYNEQYF.

In its sample, this clonotype was seen a few times. The chain uses TRBV27 and TRBJ1-1; D is possibly TRBD1 (5 bases). V was cut by 8 bases and J by 2 bases, with 21 bases left in between. CDR1 MNHEY and CDR2 SMNVEV come from the germline V gene (reference sequence). The CDR3 has 16 residues. CDR3 region: CASAPMPRGSNTEAFF. The CDR3 region has the DNA TGTGCCAGCGCCCCCATGCCCCGGGGGAGTAACACTGAAGCTTTCTTT.

This chain links TRBV20-1 with TRBJ1-4, with TRBD1 as a possible D gene (5 bases). This CDR3 is 15 amino acids long. Trimming took 0 bases from V and 6 from J, leaving 14 bases between them. CDR1 and CDR2 from the germline V gene are DFQATT and SNEGSKA (reference sequence). CDR3 coding DNA: TGCAGTGCTAGAGATGAAGCCGGGGGGGATGAAAAACTGTTTTTT. Amino acid sequence: CSARDEAGGDEKLFF.

This clonotype was recorded a few times. The gene calls are TRBV12-3 or TRBV12-4 and TRBJ1-1, with TRBD1 matching over 10 bases. This CDR3 spans 15 amino acids. V lost 6 bases, J lost 2 bases, and 6 bases stayed unmatched. The CDR3 DNA follows: TGTGCCAGCAGACGGACAGGGGGGATCAACACTGAAGCTTTCTTT. Protein: CASRRTGGINTEAFF.

This clonotype was observed at least ten times. The chain recombines TRBV12-3 or TRBV12-4 with TRBJ1-2; D not resolved. There are 11 residues in the CDR3. The ends were cut back, 6 bases at V and 2 bases at J, with 4 bases in the middle. The CDR3 spells CASSLNYGYTF. In nucleotides, the CDR3 is TGTGCCAGCAGCCTCAACTATGGCTACACCTTC.

The CDR3 loop reads CASSSWTGGPYEQYF. CDR3 DNA sequence: TGTGCCAGCAGCTCCTGGACAGGGGGCCCCTACGAGCAGTACTTC. V gene TRBV28 combines with J gene TRBJ2-7, with 11 nucleotides matching TRBD1. Per the germline V gene, CDR1 is MDHEN and CDR2 is SYDVKM. Losses at the gene ends were 6 bases for V and 2 bases for J; bases not matched to a gene: 6. The CDR3 runs to 15 residues.

The chain carries TRBV6-1 and TRBJ2-1; tentatively, D is TRBD2 (6 bases). V was shortened by 0 bases and J by 7 bases, with 16 bases between the two germline ends. CDR3 size: 16 residues. Germline V gene lookup returns CDR1 MNHNS and CDR2 SASEGT. The CDR3 here is CASSEAPGVSQNEQFF. Here the CDR3 DNA reads TGTGCCAGCAGTGAAGCGCCGGGGGTAAGTCAGAATGAGCAGTTCTTC.

The chain links TRBV19 to TRBJ1-5, with a possible D match to TRBD1 (5 bases). V lost 4 bases and J 4 bases, leaving 8 bases between the germline ends. The CDR3 runs to 13 residues. Germline assignment: CDR1 LNHDA and CDR2 SQIVND (reference sequence). CDR3 sequence: CASSTRQNQPQHF. The CDR3 DNA sequence: TGTGCCAGTAGTACACGACAGAATCAGCCCCAGCATTTT.

This clonotype was seen only a few times. The chain carries TRBV7-2 and TRBJ2-5; 7 positions match TRBD2. Per germline, CDR1 SGHTA and CDR2 FQGNSA. V shed 5 bases, J shed 4 bases, and the junction held 7 bases outside the gene matches. The CDR3 has 14 amino acids. The CDR3 region is CASSVGTTLETQYF. CDR3 in DNA: TGTGCCAGCAGCGTAGGGACTACCCTAGAGACCCAGTACTTC.

The rearrangement links TRBV6-2 or TRBV6-3 to TRBJ2-1; D may be TRBD1 (6 bases). There are 16 residues in the CDR3. The V gene lost 7 bases and the J gene lost 3 bases, with 19 bases spanning the gap. Per the germline V gene, CDR1 is MNHEY and CDR2 is SVGEGT. CDR3 DNA: TGTGCCAGCAAACACCGGGGTGGGACAATCTACAATGAGCAGTTCTTC. Translation gives CASKHRGGTIYNEQFF.

Comment on this clonotype: The CDR3 end shows no conserved phenylalanine or tryptophan, and so a read error is likely. The genes are TRBV5-8 and TRBJ2-7; D is unclear. CDR3 length equals 13 residues. Germline V lookup: CDR1 SGHTS, CDR2 YDEGEE. CDR3 protein: CDTAVGDSYEQYI. The CDR3 region has the DNA TGTGACACAGCAGTAGGAGACTCCTACGAGCAGTACATC.

In this sample, this clonotype turned up many times. The chain combines TRBV5-1 with TRBJ2-7; 7 bases are a match to TRBD2. The CDR3 has 16 residues. Germline values: CDR1 SGHRS, CDR2 YFSETQ. V trimming: 0 bases; J trimming: 5 bases; junction bases outside the gene matches: 11. Here the CDR3 DNA reads TGCGCCAGCAGCTTGGAAGGTCAAGCGGGAATCGACGAGCAGTACTTC. Protein: CASSLEGQAGIDEQYF.

This chain uses TRBV7-2 with TRBJ2-6; D unresolved. The CDR3 length is 15 residues. The germline CDR1 and CDR2 sequences are SGHTA and FQGNSA. The germline V and J ends were trimmed by 5 bases and 0 bases, with 8 bases remaining between them. For the CDR3, the DNA is TGTGCCAGCAGCGCACGGTTCTCTGGGGCCAACGTCCTGACTTTC. Translated: CASSARFSGANVLTF.

About this clonotype: At one end, the junction sequence differs from germline, possibly due to a read error. The chain is built from TRBV25-1 and TRBJ1-2, with D perhaps TRBD1 (6 bases). This CDR3 comprises 16 residues. Germline CDR1 reads MGHDK; CDR2 reads SYGVNS. The chain's CDR3 is CVSSRGASINNYGYTF. The CDR3 DNA follows: TGTGTCAGCAGTCGGGGGGCGAGTATTAATAACTATGGCTACACCTTC.

The chain uses TRBV20-1 and TRBJ2-7; 7 nucleotides agree with TRBD1. V gave up 6 bases and J gave up 3 bases; unmatched junction bases: 8. The V gene's germline CDR1 is DFQATT and CDR2 SNEGSKA (reference sequence). The CDR3 runs 13 residues. The CDR3, as DNA: TGCAGTGCAGCTCGACAGGGCTACTACGAGCAGTACTTC. It is translated as CSAARQGYYEQYF.

This clonotype was detected once. J is TRBJ1-6 and V is TRBV2; D remains ambiguous. This CDR3 spans 13 amino acids. From germline, CDR1 is SNHLY and CDR2 FYNNEI. The V end was cut by 7 bases, the J end by 7 bases, with 11 bases between. In nucleotides, the CDR3 is TGTGCCAGCAAAGGATTCGAAAATTCACCCCTCCACTTT. Its translation: CASKGFENSPLHF.

This clonotype was detected only a few times. This sequence joins TRBV24-1 and TRBJ2-3, with TRBD1 matching 9 bases. Germline V gene data show CDR1 as KGHDR and CDR2 as SFDVKD. The CDR3 loop spans 15 amino acids. With 5 bases clipped from V and 4 bases from J, the junction kept 6 bases outside the gene matches. CDR3: CATSASGTGPDTQYF. The CDR3 DNA reads as TGTGCCACCAGTGCATCCGGGACAGGGCCAGATACGCAGTATTTT.